This T cell receptor beta chain was captured in a study of blood T cells in healthy people across ages (dated by TCRdb to about 2015). General notes on the study: Template switching captured roughly one uniquely barcoded TCR beta cDNA molecule per two T cells in model experiments. Age-related changes in TCR beta repertoire diversity were measured in the study by deep sequencing normalized with unique cDNA molecular identifiers. The donors were split into four age groups: young (average approximately 16 years), middle-aged (about 40), aged (approximately 60) and long-lived (82). Donors of different ages were randomly distributed across sequencing lanes to avoid experimental bias. For two donors (one aged 18 to 30 and one aged 80 or older), the study analyzed two additional independent replicas of 1 million unique cDNA reads from the same blood draw.

Beyond this particular receptor, the publication reports: Because profiling used bulk unsorted PBMCs, naive and antigen-experienced compartments could not be compared conclusively. Estimates of total diversity based on one million sequenced T cells were regarded as lower bounds and as underestimates. Because the CMV infection status of the donors was unknown, age-related changes in expanded clonotypes may potentially have been confounded. As age increased, observed TCR beta diversity per million T cells dropped in a roughly linear way, and a significant reduction was already evident by age 40. Compared with the aged group, the long-lived group had more naive CD4+ T cells, fewer expanded clones and increased TCR diversity, suggesting age selection. The percentage of naive T cells measured by flow cytometry correlated strongly with observed TCR beta diversity.

Systemically healthy Caucasian individuals from Russia, over 30 in total and aged roughly 6 to 95 years, were included as donors. Each donor gave ten milliliters of peripheral blood, drawn into EDTA-treated Vacutainer tubes. PBMCs were isolated by Ficoll-Paque density-gradient centrifugation, with at least 7 million obtained per sample. Total RNA, at least 6 micrograms per sample, was extracted from PBMCs with Trizol reagent. Naive CD45RAhigh/CD27high T cell percentages were measured by flow cytometry on a PBMC aliquot from every donor. Libraries were built with 5' RACE. Reads for this sample came from an Illumina HiSeq 2500. A second roughly 7 to 12 cycle PCR used a sample-barcoded 5' primer and a J-beta primer mix. A template-switch 5' adaptor carrying 12 random nucleotides introduced a unique molecular identifier onto each TCR beta cDNA molecule. Each sample yielded at least 3 million CDR3-containing paired-end reads. First-strand cDNA was synthesized from all RNA with the Mint cDNA synthesis kit, primed by a TRBC-specific oligonucleotide. After uracil-DNA glycosylase treatment, a first 18-cycle PCR used universal primers M1SS and BC2_uni_R on all cDNA. Per the authors' processing: Each sample was normalized by randomly selecting 1 million high-quality reads, each carrying a distinct molecular identifier. Instead of being binned into consensus sequences, reads that shared molecular identifiers were thrown out. MiTCR, with a Q25 quality threshold and the strictest error-elimination algorithm, was used for CDR3 identification, clonotype clustering and error correction. A nonparametric unseen species model with Euler transformation was used to estimate lower-bound total TCR beta diversity. The public sequencing data were trimmed at Q25 with fastp and processed into clonotypes with MiXCR by TCRdb, which kept only in-frame beta chains. Entries are consolidated by CDR3 protein sequence, retaining the most common genes and DNA. The V and J calls here are based on TCRdb, not the publication. This sample lists 780,000 or so distinct CDR3 sequences; 53% were detected once. The top ten constitute approximately 40% of the sample.

Trimming takes 7 bases off V and 5 bases off J; junction bases not matched to a gene: 8. The germline V gene specifies KGHSH as CDR1 and LQKENI as CDR2. CDR3 length: 13 amino acids, cysteine to phenylalanine. The entry retains the CDR3 DNA only, 39 bases that are in frame from base 1. This clonotype was picked up many times. The specificity of this receptor is unknown. It has no much larger one-base neighbor in the sample; base qualities were not kept. This receptor was obtained from a man older than 75 in good health. Recombination connected TRBV18 to TRBJ2-7; 7 central bases correspond to TRBD1. Sequencing was done on a sample of blood. This receptor has the CDR3 CASFETGWHEQYF. The bases read TGTGCCAGCTTTGAGACAGGGTGGCACGAGCAGTACTTC.